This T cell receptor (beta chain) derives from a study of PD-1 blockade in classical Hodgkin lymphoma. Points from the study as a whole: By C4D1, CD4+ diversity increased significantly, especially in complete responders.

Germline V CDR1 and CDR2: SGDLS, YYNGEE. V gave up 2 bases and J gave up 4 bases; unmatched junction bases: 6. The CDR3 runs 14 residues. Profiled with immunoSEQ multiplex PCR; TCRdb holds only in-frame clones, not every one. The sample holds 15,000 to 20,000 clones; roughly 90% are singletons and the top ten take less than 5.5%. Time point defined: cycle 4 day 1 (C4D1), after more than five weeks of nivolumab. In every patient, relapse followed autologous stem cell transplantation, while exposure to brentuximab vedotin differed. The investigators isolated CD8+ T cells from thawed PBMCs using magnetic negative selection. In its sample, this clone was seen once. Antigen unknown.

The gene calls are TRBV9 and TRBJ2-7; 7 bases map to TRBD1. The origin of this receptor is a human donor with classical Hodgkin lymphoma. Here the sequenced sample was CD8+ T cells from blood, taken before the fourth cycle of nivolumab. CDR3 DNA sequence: TGTGCCAGCAGCGTGGGGGACAGACTTTACGAGCAGTACTTC. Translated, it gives CASSVGDRLYEQYF.